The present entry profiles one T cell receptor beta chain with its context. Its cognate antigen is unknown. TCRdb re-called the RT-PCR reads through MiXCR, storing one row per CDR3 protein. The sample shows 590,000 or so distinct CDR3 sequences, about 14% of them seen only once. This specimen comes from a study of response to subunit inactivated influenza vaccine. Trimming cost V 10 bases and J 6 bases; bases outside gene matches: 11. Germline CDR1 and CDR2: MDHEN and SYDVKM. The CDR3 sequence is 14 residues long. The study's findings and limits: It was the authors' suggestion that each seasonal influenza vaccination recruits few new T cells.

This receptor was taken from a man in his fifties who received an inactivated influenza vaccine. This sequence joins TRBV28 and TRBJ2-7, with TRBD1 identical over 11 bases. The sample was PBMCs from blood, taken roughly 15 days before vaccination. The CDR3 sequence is CAIHQTGTGGEQYF. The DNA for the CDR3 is TGTGCCATCCACCAAACCGGGACAGGGGGCGAGCAGTACTTC. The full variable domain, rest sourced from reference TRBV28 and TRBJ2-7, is DVKVTQSSRYLVKRTGEKVFLECVQDMDHENMFWYRQDPGLGLRLIYFSYDVKMKEKGDIPEGYSVSREKKERFSLILESASTNQTSMYLCAIHQTGTGGEQYFGPGTRLTVT.